This TCR beta chain was sequenced in a study of T-cell reconstitution after alpha-beta-depleted transplantation in children. As for this clonotype: Antigen specificity is unknown. The junction differs from germline at one of its ends, possibly a read error.

Unique molecular identifiers featured in how the TCRbeta library was prepared. Via MiXCR, TCRdb re-called the PCR reads, giving one row per CDR3 protein. The table records 700,000 or so distinct CDR3 sequences, around 14% of them present only once. Study outcomes and limitations: Elevated TCRbeta diversity at day 60 was traced, in some patients, to surviving recipient T cells and thymic progenitors. As was reported, about two months after transplant, alpha-beta T cells came from several hundred expanded graft clones. When one year had passed after transplant, most T-cell counts and diversity came from newly produced T cells.

The germline V gene has CDR1 LNHNV and CDR2 YYDKDF (reference sequence). The CDR3 covers 13 residues. The rearrangement joins TRBV15 to TRBJ2-7, with D hard to call. Sequencing used PBMCs, obtained before TCRalphabeta/CD19-depleted stem cell transplant. This TCR was sampled from a girl aged 2 to 10 with congenital amegakaryocytic thrombocytopenia, due to receive a stem cell transplant. CDR3 protein: CATSSLTAYELDF. Here the CDR3 DNA reads TGTGCCACCAGCTCGCTTACAGCCTACGAGCTGGACTTC.